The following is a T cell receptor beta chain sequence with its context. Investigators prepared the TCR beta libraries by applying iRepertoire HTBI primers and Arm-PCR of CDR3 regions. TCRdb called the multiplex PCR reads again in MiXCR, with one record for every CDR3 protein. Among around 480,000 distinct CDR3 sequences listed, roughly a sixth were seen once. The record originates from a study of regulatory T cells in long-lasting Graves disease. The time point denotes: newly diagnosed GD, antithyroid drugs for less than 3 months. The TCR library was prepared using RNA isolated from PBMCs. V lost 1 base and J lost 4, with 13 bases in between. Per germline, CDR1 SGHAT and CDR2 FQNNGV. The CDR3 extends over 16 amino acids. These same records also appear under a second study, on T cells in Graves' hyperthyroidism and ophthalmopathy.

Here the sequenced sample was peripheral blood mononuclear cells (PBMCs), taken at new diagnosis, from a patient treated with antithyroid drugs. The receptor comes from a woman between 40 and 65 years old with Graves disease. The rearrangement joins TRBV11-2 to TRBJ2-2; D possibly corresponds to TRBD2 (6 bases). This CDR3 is CASSLVPGDITGELFF. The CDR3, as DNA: TGTGCCAGCAGCTTAGTACCGGGGGATATCACCGGGGAGCTGTTTTTT.